This T cell receptor beta chain was recovered during a study of shared clonotypes between healthy human individuals. General study points: Clonotype sharing among donors likely depends on sequencing depth.

V shed 0 bases and J 0 bases; nucleotides not matched to a gene: 2. CDR3 size: 15 residues. The germline V gene has CDR1 SGHNT and CDR2 YYREEE (reference sequence). About this clone: Its antigen is not identified.

Original processing methods: ImmunoSEQ output held junction-only sequences without quality scores, so filtering differed. TCRdb's table, derived via immunoSEQ multiplex PCR, lists solely in-frame clones and lacks some. From that table come the V and J calls and clone size; the DNA was used to work out D and trimming. The sample records about 980,000 clones, 76% being singletons. V gene TRBV5-4 combines with J gene TRBJ2-5; 7 nucleotides match TRBD2. The specimen sequenced was memory CD4+ T cells sorted from blood. As to subset: CD45RA-negative fraction. The sequence was obtained from a man in his late teens or twenties in good health. The CDR3 DNA follows: TGTGCCAGCAGCTTGGAGGGAGGGAACCAAGAGACCCAGTACTTC. It codes for CASSLEGGNQETQYF.